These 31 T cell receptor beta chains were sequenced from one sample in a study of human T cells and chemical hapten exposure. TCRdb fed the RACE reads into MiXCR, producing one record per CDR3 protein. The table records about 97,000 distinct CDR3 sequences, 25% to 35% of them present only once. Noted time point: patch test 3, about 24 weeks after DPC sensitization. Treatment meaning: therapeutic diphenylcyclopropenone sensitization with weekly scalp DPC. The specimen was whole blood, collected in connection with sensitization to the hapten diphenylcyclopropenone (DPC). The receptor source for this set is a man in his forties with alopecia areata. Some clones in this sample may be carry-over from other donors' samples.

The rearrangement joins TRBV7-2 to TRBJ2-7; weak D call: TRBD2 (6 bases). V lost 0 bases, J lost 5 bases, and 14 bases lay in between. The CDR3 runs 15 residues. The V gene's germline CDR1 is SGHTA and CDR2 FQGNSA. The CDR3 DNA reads TGTGCCAGCAGCTTAGCGAGCGGAAGGAGGGACGAGCAGTACTTC. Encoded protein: CASSLASGRRDEQYF.

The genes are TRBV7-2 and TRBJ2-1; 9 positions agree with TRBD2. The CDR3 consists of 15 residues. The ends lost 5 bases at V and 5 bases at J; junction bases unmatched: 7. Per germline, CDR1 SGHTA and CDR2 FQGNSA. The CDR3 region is CASSPQLAGHNEQFF. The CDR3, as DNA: TGTGCCAGCAGCCCCCAACTAGCGGGTCACAATGAGCAGTTCTTC.

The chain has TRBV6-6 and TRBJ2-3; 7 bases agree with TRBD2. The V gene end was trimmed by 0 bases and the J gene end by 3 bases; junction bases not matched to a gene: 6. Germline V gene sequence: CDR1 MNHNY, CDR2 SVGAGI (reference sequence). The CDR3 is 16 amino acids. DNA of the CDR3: TGTGCCAGCAGTTACTCGATTCGCGGGAGTACAGATACGCAGTATTTT. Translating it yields CASSYSIRGSTDTQYF.

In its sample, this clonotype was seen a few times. Here the CDR3 reads CASSQDSGWNSPLHF. The CDR3 coding sequence is TGTGCCAGCAGCCAAGATTCCGGCTGGAATTCACCCCTCCACTTT. The chain uses TRBV14 and TRBJ1-6, with no clear D. CDR3 length: 15 residues. CDR1 SGHDN and CDR2 FVKESK come from the germline V gene. V dropped 0 bases and J dropped 7 bases, with 10 bases sitting between them.

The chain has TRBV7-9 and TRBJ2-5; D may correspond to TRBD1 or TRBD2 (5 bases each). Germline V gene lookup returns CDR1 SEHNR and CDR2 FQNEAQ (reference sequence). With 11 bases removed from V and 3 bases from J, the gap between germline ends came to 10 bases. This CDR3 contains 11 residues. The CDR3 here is CAVGEEETQYF. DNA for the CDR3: TGTGCCGTGGGGGAAGAAGAGACCCAGTACTTC.

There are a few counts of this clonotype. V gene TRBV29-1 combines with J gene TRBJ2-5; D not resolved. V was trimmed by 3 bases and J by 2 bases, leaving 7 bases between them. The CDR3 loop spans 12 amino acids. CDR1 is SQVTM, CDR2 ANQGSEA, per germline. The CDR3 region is CSVDSIQETQYF. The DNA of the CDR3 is TGCAGCGTTGATAGCATACAAGAGACCCAGTACTTC.

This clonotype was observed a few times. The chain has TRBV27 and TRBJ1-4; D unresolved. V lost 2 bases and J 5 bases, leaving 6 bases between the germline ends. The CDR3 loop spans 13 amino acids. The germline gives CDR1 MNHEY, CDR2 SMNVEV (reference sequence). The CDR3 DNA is TGTGCCAGCAGTTTACTGGGGAATGAAAAACTGTTTTTT. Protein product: CASSLLGNEKLFF.

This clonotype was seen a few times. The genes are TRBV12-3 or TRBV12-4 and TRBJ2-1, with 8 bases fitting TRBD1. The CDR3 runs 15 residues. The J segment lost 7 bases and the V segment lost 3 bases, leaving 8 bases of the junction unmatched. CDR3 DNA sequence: TGTGCCAGCAGTTTCGGGCAGGGGGCGCAGAATGAGCAGTTCTTC. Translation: CASSFGQGAQNEQFF.

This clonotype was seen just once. The CDR3 nucleotides are TGTGCCAGCAGGGCCGGGACTTCTAGCTCTGGAAACACCATATATTTT. It encodes CASRAGTSSSGNTIYF. The V and J genes are TRBV12-3 or TRBV12-4 and TRBJ1-3, with a possible D match to TRBD1 (5 bases). The CDR3 is 16 amino acids. V lost 6 bases, J lost 0 bases, and 15 bases lay in between.

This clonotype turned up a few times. For the CDR3, the DNA is TGCAGTGCTGGTCACCGGGACTCTGGAAACACCATATATTTT. It encodes CSAGHRDSGNTIYF. The chain couples TRBV20-1 to TRBJ1-3; D is unresolved. Trimming left V 5 bases short and J 0 bases short, with 11 bases between. The length of the CDR3 is 14 residues. Germline CDR1 and CDR2: DFQATT and SNEGSKA (reference sequence).

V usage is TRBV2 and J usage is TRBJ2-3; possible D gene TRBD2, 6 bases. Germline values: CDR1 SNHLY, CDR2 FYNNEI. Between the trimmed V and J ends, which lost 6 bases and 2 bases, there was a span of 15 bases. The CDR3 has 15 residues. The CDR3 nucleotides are TGTGCCAGCAGGCGGGACTCCACTTCCACAGATACGCAGTATTTT. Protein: CASRRDSTSTDTQYF.

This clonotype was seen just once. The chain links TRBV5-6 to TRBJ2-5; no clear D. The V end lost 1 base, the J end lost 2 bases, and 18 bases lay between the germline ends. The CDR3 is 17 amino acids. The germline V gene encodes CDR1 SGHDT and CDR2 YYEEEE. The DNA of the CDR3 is TGTGCCAGCAGCTTGTATCTTACAAACCGAGGACAAGAGACCCAGTACTTC. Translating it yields CASSLYLTNRGQETQYF.

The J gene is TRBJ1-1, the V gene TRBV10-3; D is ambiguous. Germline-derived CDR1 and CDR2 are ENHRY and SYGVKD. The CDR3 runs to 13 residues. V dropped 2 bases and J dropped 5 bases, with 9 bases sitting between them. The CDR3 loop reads CAISEGSLTEAFF. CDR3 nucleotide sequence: TGTGCCATCAGTGAGGGCAGTTTAACTGAAGCTTTCTTT.

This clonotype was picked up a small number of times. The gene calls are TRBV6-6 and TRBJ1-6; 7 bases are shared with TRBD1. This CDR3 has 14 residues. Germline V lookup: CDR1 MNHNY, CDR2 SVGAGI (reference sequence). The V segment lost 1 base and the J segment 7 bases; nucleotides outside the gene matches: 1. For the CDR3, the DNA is TGTGCCAGCAGTTACTGGGACAGCAATTCACCCCTCCACTTT. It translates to CASSYWDSNSPLHF.

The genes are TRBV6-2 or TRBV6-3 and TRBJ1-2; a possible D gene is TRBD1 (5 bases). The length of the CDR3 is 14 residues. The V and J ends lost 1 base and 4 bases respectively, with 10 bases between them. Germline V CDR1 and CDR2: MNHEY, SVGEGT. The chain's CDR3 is CASSYLGTGYGYTF. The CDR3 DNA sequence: TGTGCCAGCAGTTACTTAGGGACCGGCTATGGCTACACCTTC.

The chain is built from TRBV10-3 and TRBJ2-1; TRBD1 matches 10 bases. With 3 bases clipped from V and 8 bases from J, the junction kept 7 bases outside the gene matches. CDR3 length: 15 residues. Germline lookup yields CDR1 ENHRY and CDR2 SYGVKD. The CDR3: CAISDGTGVGDEQFF. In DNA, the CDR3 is TGTGCCATCAGTGACGGGACAGGGGTTGGGGATGAGCAGTTCTTC.

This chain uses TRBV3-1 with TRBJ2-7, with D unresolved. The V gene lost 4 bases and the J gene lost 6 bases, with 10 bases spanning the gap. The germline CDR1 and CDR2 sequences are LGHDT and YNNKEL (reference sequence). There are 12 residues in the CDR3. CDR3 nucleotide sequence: TGTGCCAGCAGCCGTCTACATCGCGAGCAGTACTTC. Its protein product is CASSRLHREQYF.

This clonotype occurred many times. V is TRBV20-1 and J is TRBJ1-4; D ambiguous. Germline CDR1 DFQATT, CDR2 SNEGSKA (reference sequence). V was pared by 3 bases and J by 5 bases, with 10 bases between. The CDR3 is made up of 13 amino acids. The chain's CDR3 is CSARAAANEKLFF. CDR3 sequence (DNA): TGCAGTGCTAGGGCCGCAGCCAATGAAAAACTGTTTTTT.

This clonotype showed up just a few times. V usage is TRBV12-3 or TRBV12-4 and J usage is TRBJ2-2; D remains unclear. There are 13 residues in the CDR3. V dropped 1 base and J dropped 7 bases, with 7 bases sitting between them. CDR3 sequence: CASSLGRNGELFF. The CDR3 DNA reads TGTGCCAGCAGTTTAGGAAGGAACGGGGAGCTGTTTTTT.

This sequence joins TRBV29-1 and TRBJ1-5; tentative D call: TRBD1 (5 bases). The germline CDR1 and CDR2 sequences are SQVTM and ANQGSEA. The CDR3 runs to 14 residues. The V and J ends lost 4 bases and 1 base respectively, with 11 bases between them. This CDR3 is CSVGGGGSNQPQHF. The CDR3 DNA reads TGCAGCGTTGGTGGGGGGGGAAGCAATCAGCCCCAGCATTTT.

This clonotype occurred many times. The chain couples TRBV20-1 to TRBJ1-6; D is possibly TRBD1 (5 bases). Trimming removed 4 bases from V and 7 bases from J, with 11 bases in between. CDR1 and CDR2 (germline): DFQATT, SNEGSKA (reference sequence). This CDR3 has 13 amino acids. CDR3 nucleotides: TGCAGTGCTAAGGGACGGATAAATTCACCCCTCCACTTT. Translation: CSAKGRINSPLHF.

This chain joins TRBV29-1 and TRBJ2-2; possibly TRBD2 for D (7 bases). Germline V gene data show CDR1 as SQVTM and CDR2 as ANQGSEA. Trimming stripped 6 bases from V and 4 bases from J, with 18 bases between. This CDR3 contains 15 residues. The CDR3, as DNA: TGCAGCGTCCAAGGGGGAGGGATGAGCACCGGGGAGCTGTTTTTT. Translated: CSVQGGGMSTGELFF.

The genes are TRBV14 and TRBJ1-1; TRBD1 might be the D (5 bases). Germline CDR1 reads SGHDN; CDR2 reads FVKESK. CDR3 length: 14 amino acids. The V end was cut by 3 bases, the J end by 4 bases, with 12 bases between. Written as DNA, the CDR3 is TGTGCCAGCAGCCAGAAGGCGGGGGGCACTGAAGCTTTCTTT. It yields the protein CASSQKAGGTEAFF.

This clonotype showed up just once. The chain's CDR3 is CASGTGTSRWASNEQFF. CDR3 nucleotide sequence: TGTGCCAGCGGAACTGGGACATCTCGTTGGGCTTCCAATGAGCAGTTCTTC. The rearrangement joins TRBV28 to TRBJ2-1; the D gene is possibly TRBD1 (6 bases). V was shortened by 8 bases and J by 6 bases, with 26 bases between the two germline ends. Per germline, CDR1 MDHEN and CDR2 SYDVKM. This CDR3 is built from 17 residues.

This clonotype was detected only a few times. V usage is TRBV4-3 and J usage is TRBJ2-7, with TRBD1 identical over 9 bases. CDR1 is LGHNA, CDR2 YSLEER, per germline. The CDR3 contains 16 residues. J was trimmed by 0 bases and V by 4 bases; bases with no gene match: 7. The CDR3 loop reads CASSRSGTGSSYEQYF. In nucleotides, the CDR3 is TGCGCCAGCAGCCGCTCCGGGACAGGGAGCTCCTACGAGCAGTACTTC.

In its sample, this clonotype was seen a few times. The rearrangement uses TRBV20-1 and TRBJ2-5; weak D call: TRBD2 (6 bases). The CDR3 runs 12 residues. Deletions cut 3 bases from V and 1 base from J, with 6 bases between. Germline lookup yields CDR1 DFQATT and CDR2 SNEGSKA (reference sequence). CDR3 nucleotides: TGCAGTGCTAGCGGGGGCCAAGAGACCCAGTACTTC. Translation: CSASGGQETQYF.

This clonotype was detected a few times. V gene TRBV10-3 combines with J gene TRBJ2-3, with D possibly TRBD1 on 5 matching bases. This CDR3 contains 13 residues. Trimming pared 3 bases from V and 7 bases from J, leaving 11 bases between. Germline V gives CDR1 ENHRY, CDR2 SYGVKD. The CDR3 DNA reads TGTGCCATCAGTGACCTGACAGCTCATACGCAGTATTTT. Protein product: CAISDLTAHTQYF.

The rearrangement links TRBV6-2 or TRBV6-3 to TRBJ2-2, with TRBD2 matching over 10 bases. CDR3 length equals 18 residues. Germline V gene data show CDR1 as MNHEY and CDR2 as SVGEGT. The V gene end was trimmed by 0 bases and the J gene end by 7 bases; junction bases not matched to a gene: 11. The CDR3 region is CASSYSHPQLAGVGELFF. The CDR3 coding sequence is TGTGCCAGCAGTTACTCCCATCCCCAGCTAGCGGGAGTCGGGGAGCTGTTTTTT.

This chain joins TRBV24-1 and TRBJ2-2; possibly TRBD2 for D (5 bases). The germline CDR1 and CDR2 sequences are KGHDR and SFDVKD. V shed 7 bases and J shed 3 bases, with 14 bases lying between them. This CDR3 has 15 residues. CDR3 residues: CATRTGTFDTGELFF. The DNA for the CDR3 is TGTGCCACCAGGACGGGAACCTTCGACACCGGGGAGCTGTTTTTT.

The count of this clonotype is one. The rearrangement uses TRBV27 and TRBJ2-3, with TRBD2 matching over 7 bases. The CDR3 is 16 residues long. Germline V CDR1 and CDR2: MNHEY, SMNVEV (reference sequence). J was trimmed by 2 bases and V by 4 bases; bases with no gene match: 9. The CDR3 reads CASSSPGTTYTDTQYF. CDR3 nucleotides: TGTGCCAGCAGTTCCCCCGGGACTACCTACACAGATACGCAGTATTTT.

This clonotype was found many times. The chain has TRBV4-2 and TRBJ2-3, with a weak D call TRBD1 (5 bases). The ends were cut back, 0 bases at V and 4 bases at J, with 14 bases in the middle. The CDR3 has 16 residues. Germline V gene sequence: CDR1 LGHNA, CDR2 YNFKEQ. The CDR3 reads CASSQEGPPRADTQYF. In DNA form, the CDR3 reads TGTGCCAGCAGCCAAGAGGGGCCCCCAAGGGCAGATACGCAGTATTTT.